The 8 T cell receptor beta chains below all came from one sample that was sequenced in a study of cytomegalovirus exposure and HLA in healthy donors. Vbeta (60) and Jbeta (13) primers were used in the PCR. Repertoires were generated with immunoSEQ multiplex PCR, while TCRdb's copy carries only in-frame clones and drops some. The sample carries 100,000 or so clones, around three quarters recorded once. The sample comprised PBMCs. Receptor source: a female donor in good health and CMV-seropositive.

This clone came up a few times. This chain uses TRBV5-1 with TRBJ1-1, with D hard to call. CDR1 and CDR2 (germline): SGHRS, YFSETQ. This CDR3 is 12 amino acids long. V lost 1 base and J 11 bases, leaving 12 bases between the germline ends. The CDR3 sequence is CASSLKPEEAFF. Here the CDR3 DNA reads TGCGCCAGCAGCTTGAAGCCCGAAGAGGCTTTCTTT.

The chain uses TRBV30 and TRBJ2-2; D is possibly TRBD2 (6 bases). CDR1 and CDR2 from the germline V gene are GTSNPN and SVGIG (reference sequence). The CDR3 runs 15 residues. V lost 3 bases, J lost 4 bases, and 15 bases lay in between. This CDR3 is CAWSRLGLPTGELFF. In DNA, the CDR3 is TGTGCCTGGAGCCGGCTGGGACTGCCCACCGGGGAGCTGTTTTTT.

Turning to this clone: Other DNA sequences in the same sample also yield this CDR3. V and J are TRBV7-9 and TRBJ2-3, with 9 bases identical to TRBD2. CDR3 length: 16 amino acids. Trimming at V came to 0 bases and at J to 0 bases, leaving 1 base not matched to a gene. CDR1 is SEHNR, CDR2 FQNEAQ, per germline (reference sequence). The CDR3 loop reads CASSLATSGSTDTQYF. In nucleotides, the CDR3 is TGTGCCAGCAGCTTAGCGACTAGCGGAAGCACAGATACGCAGTATTTT.

This clone has more than one count but fewer than ten. The chain has TRBV29-1 and TRBJ2-4, with 7 bases aligning to TRBD1. Losses at the gene ends were 6 bases for V and 3 bases for J; bases not matched to a gene: 2. The CDR3 has 12 residues. The germline CDR1 and CDR2 sequences are SQVTM and ANQGSEA. Here the CDR3 DNA reads TGCAGCGTCGGGGACAGCAAAAACATTCAGTACTTC. Translated: CSVGDSKNIQYF.

As for this clone: The germline gene is not matched at one end of the junction; a read error may be the cause. This chain links TRBV14 with TRBJ2-5; D perhaps matches TRBD2 (7 bases). The CDR3 is 17 residues long. CDR1 and CDR2 (germline): SGHDN, FVKESK. The CDR3 protein is CASSQDLYREGKEAQYF. CDR3 nucleotides: TGTGCCAGCAGCCAAGATCTTTACAGGGAGGGTAAAGAGGCCCAGTACTTC. Drawing the rest from reference TRBV14 and TRBJ2-5, the complete variable domain is EAGVTQFPSHSVIEKGQTVTLRCDPISGHDNLYWYRRVMGKEIKFLLHFVKESKQDESGMPNNRFLAERTGGTYSTLKVQPAELEDSGVYFCASSQDLYREGKEAQYFGPGTRLLVL.

This sequence joins TRBV2 and TRBJ2-7; no reliable D call. V dropped 1 base and J dropped 3 bases, with 13 bases sitting between them. CDR1 is SNHLY, CDR2 FYNNEI, per germline. This CDR3 contains 15 residues. CDR3 amino acids: CASSEGHPRNYEQYF. The CDR3 nucleotides read TGTGCCAGCAGTGAAGGTCACCCTAGGAACTACGAGCAGTACTTC.

This sequence joins TRBV7-2 and TRBJ2-1; D may be TRBD2 (5 bases). V was cut by 5 bases and J by 2 bases, with 10 bases left in between. Germline V gene lookup returns CDR1 SGHTA and CDR2 FQGNSA. The CDR3 covers 14 residues. This CDR3 is CASSAGIPYNEQFF. The CDR3 nucleotides read TGTGCCAGCAGCGCCGGGATCCCCTACAATGAGCAGTTCTTC.

The J gene is TRBJ1-6, the V gene TRBV6-1; no clear D. Trimming cost V 1 base and J 6 bases, with 10 bases left between them. The CDR3 consists of 15 residues. The germline V gene has CDR1 MNHNS and CDR2 SASEGT. CDR3 loop: CASSEGTEGNSPLHF. CDR3 nucleotides: TGTGCCAGCAGTGAAGGCACAGAGGGTAATTCACCCCTCCACTTT.